This entry concerns a single T cell receptor (beta chain). Its antigen is still unknown. Base qualities are not provided; no much larger clone lies one nucleotide away. The library was generated by the immunoSEQ multiplex PCR assay. For the multiplex PCR, a mixture combining 60 forward primers for TCR Vbeta segments and 13 reverse primers for TCR Jbeta segments was used. A multiplex PCR assay on genomic DNA amplified the CDR3 region of rearranged TCR beta genes. The Illumina HiSeq System was used to sequence the amplified TCR beta libraries as 87-base-pair reads. On the authors' methods: In a later analysis, tens of millions of unique TCR beta chains were counted across the 500 to 700 repertoires, and some 10 million of these chains were shared by at least two donors. A nearest-neighbor algorithm error-corrected the raw reads and collapsed the reads into unique sequences, merging closely related sequences to remove PCR and sequencing errors. V, D and J gene segments were assigned by aligning CDR3 sequences to IMGT reference sequences. For a sequence to be retained, at least a six-nucleotide match to both a V gene segment and a J gene segment was required. A rearrangement counted as productive if the CDR3 had no stop codons and remained in frame with V and J, and every other rearrangement counted as non-productive. Following IMGT convention, CDR3 was defined as the stretch from the second conserved V-encoded cysteine to the conserved J-encoded phenylalanine. In an earlier analysis of around 570 of the donors, sequences lacking an unambiguous match to a single V gene segment were excluded. In an earlier analysis of roughly 500 of the donors, V segments were called functional above 56.7% productive rearrangements and were called segregating when the between-donor standard deviation exceeded 5%. A statistical classification framework was built for diagnosing cytomegalovirus status from the catalog of TCR beta chain sequences. A later analysis assigned V and J genes by comparing TCR nucleotide sequences with IMGT/GENE-DB human TR gene sequences. Using the TCRdist pipeline, a later analysis assigned CDR3 sequences along with most-parsimonious VDJ recombination scenarios. In a later analysis, every TCR beta chain was defined by the combination of its CDR3 amino acid sequence and its V-gene family, and reads without a unique V-gene family were dropped. In a later analysis, fewer than 600 highly shared, low-generation-probability nucleotide sequences were removed to address suspected cross-contamination and a sequencing artifact. In a later analysis, a clonal expansion index was calculated for each public chain from normalized within-repertoire ranks of inferred template counts. In a later analysis, generation probabilities were computed with a VDJ recombination model fitted to out-of-frame rearrangements, and the resulting probabilities were checked against IGoR. Hypergeometric tests were used in a later analysis to score TCR-TCR, TCR-HLA and TCR-CMV co-occurrence, with a repertoire-size bias correction applied to the TCR pairs. In a later analysis, false discovery rates were estimated by permuting HLA or CMV assignments 20 times. In a later analysis, co-occurring TCRs were grouped with DBSCAN, and TCRdist sequence similarity was added when clustering was performed within HLA-allele-positive subsets. Repertoires with fewer than 30,000 or more than 120,000 public chains were left out of co-occurrence clustering, as were roughly five repertoires with anomalous nucleotide sharing. TCRdb took this table from immuneACCESS and kept in-frame rearrangements with V and J called. Such tables lack part of the clones; where checked against another copy, unresolved V genes explain under half of the gap, and the rest is unexplained. That table is the source of V, J and clone size, and D and trimming were worked out from the DNA. The sample includes 89,000 or so clones, with roughly four fifths observed a single time. Jointly, the top ten make up 5.6% of the sample.

The cohort consisted of hundreds of healthy bone marrow donors. Cohort members were all nominally healthy when sampled, although unrecorded immune exposures were likely present. The donor was CMV seropositive and was included in the group of around 300 seropositive cohort members. A peripheral blood sample was provided by each donor, and peripheral blood mononuclear cells were used for TCR beta sequencing. The Qiagen DNeasy Blood Extraction Kit was used to extract genomic DNA from the blood cell samples. The data stem from a study of cytomegalovirus exposure and HLA in healthy donors (dated by TCRdb to the late 2010s). Looking at the study overall: An earlier analysis of roughly 610 of the donors reported approximately 260 Gb of sequence data and about 120 million unique TCR beta sequences obtained from approximately 180 million T cells. All discovery cohort repertoires had been generated on a single sequencing platform. Besides the first cohort of approximately 670 subjects, a separate validation cohort made up of 120 different subjects was used. Of the approximately 400 genotyped donors, roughly 80% were placed in the genetic ancestry cluster associated with self-reported Caucasian donors. Donor age, sex, ethnicity and CMV serostatus were collected together with the repertoire data. A later genetic analysis took genome-wide SNP genotypes for about three fifths of the roughly 670 donors and used that subset as a discovery cohort. About five DR-DQ haplotypes were handled as single units for association and clustering, since linkage in the cohort was strong. The study used immunosequencing to profile the T cell repertoires of 666 subjects and linked those repertoires to cytomegalovirus serostatus. To study patterns of TCR occurrence, a later analysis re-analyzed previously published TCR beta repertoires from 666 donors and added high-resolution HLA genotyping. The study aimed to test whether signatures of past pathogen exposure could be identified by cataloging public T cell receptors. Across approximately 400 genotyped donors of the cohort, an average of roughly 250,000 unique TCR beta nucleotide sequences per donor were sequenced, and around 19% of those sequences were non-productive. To decide whether each TCR beta V gene segment behaved as functional or pseudogenic, an earlier analysis of over 500 of the donors relied on high-throughput TCR beta sequencing. The later analysis used no new phenotypic data to find candidate immune exposures, relying instead on TCR beta sequences and their occurrence across donors. To predict cytomegalovirus infection status, the study combined high-throughput TCR immunosequencing, statistical association of individual TCRs with disease status, and machine learning. Around 300 gigabases of sequencing data and 80 million or so unique TCR sequences were included in an early release covering about 700 HLA-typed donors. Typing coverage varied by locus: about 620-640 donors for A, B, C, DRB1 and DQB1; 500 to 550 for DQA1; some 610 for DPA1; approximately 490 for DPB1. HLA typing included class I and class II loci at four-digit resolution. Overall study results and their limits: In a later analysis, the rate of TCR association differed among HLA loci, with DRB1 alleles having the most associated TCRs and HLA-C alleles having the fewest. A later genetic analysis associated a missense DCLRE1C variant with V-gene and J-gene trimming of TCR beta chains, and an independent cohort replicated the association. Correlated functional status among segregating V segments might reflect linkage disequilibrium, but an unknown experimental factor could not be ruled out. Across donors, most TCR sequences were observed very rarely, whereas some public TCRs were present in many individuals. A later analysis reported that several top co-occurrence clusters appeared linked to parvovirus B19, influenza, CMV and Epstein-Barr virus. An earlier analysis of several hundred of the donors showed that most TCR beta V segments appeared in productive rearrangements either about 87% or about 30% of the time, which broadly matched IMGT annotations. For the cohort, immune exposure information was limited to CMV serostatus. A further reported finding was that TCR beta sequences accurately predicted the HLA-A and HLA-B alleles for most subjects in the first cohort. It was suggested by the authors that the approach could potentially be generalized to other disease states and immunological phenotypes. A later analysis found that most CMV-associated TCR beta chains appeared HLA-restricted, with HLA associations seemingly driven largely by CMV exposure. The study listed 150 to 200 TCR beta chains as associated with cytomegalovirus. A cluster of highly shared sequence variants was judged likely to be a technical artifact of the sequencing pipeline. Approximately 18 rarely observed V segments, including chromosome 9 orphons, were excluded from the earlier analysis of several hundred of the donors because counts were too low. In a later genetic analysis, fewer N-insertions in productive TCRs were reported among donors in an Asian-associated ancestry cluster than the approximately 710-donor mean. Assigning TCR associations to individual alleles was difficult when HLA alleles, especially DR and DQ, strongly co-occurred. Because the 87-base-pair reads could not distinguish some IMGT-functional V segments, including TRBV6-2 and TRBV6-3, those segments were excluded. Sequencing depth was assumed to be roughly uniform across donors in the presence/absence analyses, though that assumption may not hold. In vitro tests confirmed that three of the cytomegalovirus-associated TCR beta chains recognize cytomegalovirus antigens. HLA typing was unavailable for some donors at each locus, so association tests used only the typed subset. Only TCR beta chains were sequenced in this cohort, and the absence of alpha or paired-chain data limited detectable features. In both the original and validation cohorts, the classifier was reported to diagnose cytomegalovirus status with high specificity and sensitivity. In a later analysis, around 17,000 TCR beta sequences were associated with specific HLA alleles at a false discovery rate of 0.05. Compared with equally common non-associated chains, HLA-associated TCR beta chains in a later analysis were more clonally expanded and had lower generation probabilities.

Relative to germline, V is 2 bases shorter and J is 7 bases shorter, with 11 bases between their ends. There are 13 amino acids in the CDR3, from cysteine to phenylalanine inclusive. Of the read, only the CDR3 DNA is kept; its 39 bases are in frame from base 1. The germline V gene encodes CDR1 SGHTA and CDR2 FQGTGA. Sequencing input: PBMCs. The rearranged segments are TRBV7-3 and TRBJ1-1, with an unclear D gene assignment. This receptor was identified in a woman under 30 in good health and CMV-seropositive. The DNA is TGTGCCAGCAGCTTAGGGGAGGACGGTGAAGCTTTCTTT. Its translation is CASSLGEDGEAFF.